The 23 T cell receptor beta chains given below trace back to one sample, sequenced in a study of blood T cells in healthy people across ages. PCR was performed a second time for roughly 7 to 11 cycles using a sample-barcoded 5' primer and a J-beta primer mix. TCRdb called the 5' RACE reads again in MiXCR, with one record for every CDR3 protein. The sample consists of 700,000 to 800,000 distinct CDR3 sequences, roughly 44% of them appearing once. The sample consisted of blood. Receptors originate from an older woman in good health.

The chain is built from TRBV6-1 and TRBJ2-4; TRBD2 matches 7 bases. Trimming at V came to 7 bases and at J to 0 bases, leaving 6 bases not matched to a gene. The V gene's germline CDR1 is MNHNS and CDR2 SASEGT. The CDR3 consists of 15 residues. CDR3 sequence: CASMGEGAAKNIQYF. In DNA, the CDR3 is TGTGCCAGCATGGGGGAGGGTGCAGCCAAAAACATTCAGTACTTC.

The chain combines TRBV5-1 with TRBJ2-5; a weak D match, TRBD1 (6 bases). The CDR3 spans 15 residues. V lost 5 bases to trimming and J lost 2 bases, with 16 bases between them. The germline gives CDR1 SGHRS, CDR2 YFSETQ. CDR3 region: CASRSSGQIQETQYF. In DNA, the CDR3 is TGCGCCAGCAGGTCATCAGGACAGATTCAAGAGACCCAGTACTTC.

The CDR3 spells CASSSQLAVTFSGANVLTF. The CDR3 DNA follows: TGCGCCAGCAGCTCGCAGTTGGCAGTAACTTTCTCTGGGGCCAACGTCCTGACTTTC. The chain combines TRBV5-1 with TRBJ2-6; D is uncertain. CDR3 length: 19 residues. CDR1 is SGHRS, CDR2 YFSETQ, per germline. Trimming left V 3 bases short and J 0 bases short, with 19 bases between.

This clonotype occurred once. The chain is built from TRBV7-2 and TRBJ2-1; 7 bases are a match to TRBD1. Trimming took 1 base from V and 4 from J; bases not matched to a gene: 7. CDR1 and CDR2 (germline): SGHTA, FQGNSA. The CDR3 contains 16 residues. The CDR3 DNA is TGTGCCAGCAGCTTAGTACTGCGCAGGGGGTACAATGAGCAGTTCTTC. The encoded protein is CASSLVLRRGYNEQFF.

V is TRBV3-1 and J is TRBJ2-7, with D perhaps matching TRBD2 (6 bases). Trimming shortened V by 3 bases and J by 1 base, and 7 bases separated the two germline ends. This CDR3 contains 13 residues. Germline CDR1 is LGHDT and CDR2 is YNNKEL (reference sequence). The CDR3 here is CASSHGTSYEQYF. The CDR3 nucleotides are TGTGCCAGCAGCCACGGGACTTCCTACGAGCAGTACTTC.

V is TRBV27 and J is TRBJ1-2; D might be TRBD1 (5 bases). This CDR3 has 15 amino acids. The V end lost 6 bases, the J end lost 8 bases, and 22 bases lay between the germline ends. Germline CDR1 is MNHEY and CDR2 is SMNVEV (reference sequence). CDR3 DNA: TGTGCCAGCAGCCCAGCGCCTCCAGGGACGCAAGGCTACACCTTC. Amino acids: CASSPAPPGTQGYTF.

J is TRBJ1-4 and V is TRBV6-5; D gene unclear. V was cut by 2 bases and J by 2 bases, with 6 bases left in between. CDR1 MNHEY and CDR2 SVGAGI come from the germline V gene. The CDR3 contains 14 residues. CDR3: CASSYAGTNEKLFF. DNA of the CDR3: TGTGCCAGCAGTTACGCGGGCACTAATGAAAAACTGTTTTTT.

The chain couples TRBV7-6 to TRBJ2-5, with 9 bases fitting TRBD2. CDR1 is SGHVS and CDR2 is FNYEAQ in the germline V gene. This CDR3 contains 15 residues. V was pared by 1 base and J by 11 bases, with 11 bases of the junction left unmatched. CDR3 protein: CASSLVLAGDERQYF. In DNA form, the CDR3 reads TGTGCCAGCAGCTTAGTATTAGCGGGGGACGAGAGGCAGTACTTC.

Points on this clonotype: A much larger clone differs by one base, so this may be a read error. The chain couples TRBV28 to TRBJ2-1, with D unclear. Germline V gene sequence: CDR1 MDHEN, CDR2 SYDVKM. The CDR3 is made up of 12 amino acids. V shed 4 bases and J shed 10 bases, with 11 bases lying between them. This chain's CDR3 is CASSWVGYEQFF. CDR3 DNA sequence: TGTGCCAGCAGTTGGGTGGGTTACGAGCAGTTCTTC.

This clonotype was seen more than once but under ten times. V usage is TRBV3-1 and J usage is TRBJ1-6, with 7 bases fitting TRBD1. The CDR3 extends over 16 amino acids. J was trimmed by 8 bases and V by 6 bases; bases with no gene match: 13. CDR1 and CDR2 from the germline V gene are LGHDT and YNNKEL (reference sequence). The CDR3 coding sequence is TGTGCCAGCAGACTAGGGGGCCGCCTTAGGTATTCACCCCTCCACTTT. Translation: CASRLGGRLRYSPLHF.

This clonotype was counted between two and nine times. The V and J genes are TRBV20-1 and TRBJ2-3; 14 nucleotides match TRBD2. V lost 4 bases and J lost 3; bases outside the gene matches: 3. Germline V lookup: CDR1 DFQATT, CDR2 SNEGSKA (reference sequence). This CDR3 region has 15 residues. CDR3 nucleotides: TGCAGTGCTACCGGACTAGCGGGAGGTACAGATACGCAGTATTTT. The encoded protein is CSATGLAGGTDTQYF.

J is TRBJ1-2 and V is TRBV25-1; 7 bases line up with TRBD1. Germline V gives CDR1 MGHDK, CDR2 SYGVNS. V was clipped by 4 bases and J by 4 bases; unmatched bases: 15. This CDR3 has 17 amino acids. CDR3 sequence: CASSAMGQSPQGYGYTF. The DNA for the CDR3 is TGTGCCAGCAGTGCTATGGGACAGTCACCTCAGGGCTATGGCTACACCTTC.

In nucleotides, the CDR3 is TGTGCCAGCAGCTCCGACTACACCAGCTCCTACAATGAGCAGTTCTTC. Protein: CASSSDYTSSYNEQFF. The V and J genes are TRBV5-6 and TRBJ2-1; tentatively, D is TRBD2 (5 bases). This CDR3 spans 16 amino acids. V shed 3 bases and J shed 0 bases, with 13 bases lying between them. From germline, CDR1 is SGHDT and CDR2 YYEEEE.

The genes are TRBV7-2 and TRBJ2-7, with 7 bases aligning to TRBD1. The J call could be wrong; TRBJ2-5 is a better fit for the DNA end. The CDR3 is 15 residues long. Germline CDR1 reads SGHTA; CDR2 reads FQGNSA. The DNA for the CDR3 is TGTGCCAGCAGCACAGGGACAGCCGCCTTAGGGACCCAGTACTTC. As protein: CASSTGTAALGTQYF.

V and J are TRBV10-3 and TRBJ1-5; D not resolved. Trimming removed 0 bases from V and 7 bases from J, with 19 bases in between. This CDR3 has 17 residues. CDR1 ENHRY and CDR2 SYGVKD come from the germline V gene. The chain's CDR3 is CAISESCDREDRQPQHF. CDR3 coding DNA: TGTGCCATCAGTGAGTCGTGCGATAGGGAGGATAGACAGCCCCAGCATTTT.

This clonotype was recorded a few times. The rearrangement uses TRBV7-9 and TRBJ2-7, with 9 bases matching TRBD2. CDR1 is SEHNR, CDR2 FQNEAQ, per germline (reference sequence). V dropped 1 base and J dropped 6; count of bases not matched to a gene: 4. The CDR3 has 14 amino acids. The CDR3, as DNA: TGTGCCAGCAGCTTAGGACTAGCGGAACCCGAGCAGTACTTC. Translating it yields CASSLGLAEPEQYF.

The chain uses TRBV27 and TRBJ1-2; D might be TRBD1 (5 bases). Germline-derived CDR1 and CDR2 are MNHEY and SMNVEV (reference sequence). The CDR3 length is 14 residues. Trimming removed 6 bases from V and 1 base from J, with 12 bases in between. The CDR3 DNA reads as TGTGCCAGCAGGGTATCGGGGGATAACTATGGCTACACCTTC. It specifies CASRVSGDNYGYTF.

The chain links TRBV9 to TRBJ1-1; D gene unclear. Trimming took 7 bases from V and 3 from J, leaving 16 bases between them. Germline loops: CDR1 SGDLS, CDR2 YYNGEE. CDR3 length equals 14 residues. The CDR3, as DNA: TGTGCCAGCTCTATCAGCGGCGGGGACACTGAAGCTTTCTTT. It codes for CASSISGGDTEAFF.

This clonotype was seen a few times. The genes are TRBV27 and TRBJ1-6; 10 positions agree with TRBD1. CDR1 MNHEY and CDR2 SMNVEV come from the germline V gene (reference sequence). V lost 4 bases and J lost 9; bases outside the gene matches: 6. The CDR3 contains 15 residues. CDR3 in DNA: TGTGCCAGCAGTTACGGGACAGGGGTTTTTTCACCCCTCCACTTT. It yields the protein CASSYGTGVFSPLHF.

The chain joins TRBV6-5 to TRBJ2-4, with D unclear. The DNA end favors TRBJ2-5, so the J call may be wrong. The CDR3 runs 14 residues. The germline CDR1 and CDR2 sequences are MNHEY and SVGAGI. In DNA, the CDR3 is TGTGCCAGCAGTCTGACCCTCGAATGGGAGACCCAGTACTTC. Encoded protein: CASSLTLEWETQYF.

This clonotype was picked up a small number of times. The chain recombines TRBV5-5 with TRBJ1-2; D is undetermined. Germline CDR1 and CDR2: SGHKS and YYEKEE (reference sequence). The V gene lost 5 bases and the J gene lost 4 bases, with 15 bases spanning the gap. The CDR3 totals 14 residues. The CDR3 DNA sequence: TGTGCCAGCAGTATTGACACAAACCCCTATGGCTACACCTTC. This sequence encodes CASSIDTNPYGYTF. Variable domain in full (rest from reference TRBV5-5 and TRBJ1-2): DAGVTQSPTHLIKTRGQQVTLRCSPISGHKSVSWYQQVLGQGPQFIFQYYEKEERGRGNFPDRFSARQFPNYSSELNVNALLLGDSALYLCASSIDTNPYGYTFGSGTRLTVV.

The genes are TRBV6-1 and TRBJ1-6; D is ambiguous. Germline CDR1 is MNHNS and CDR2 is SASEGT. V shed 11 bases and J shed 5 bases, with 13 bases lying between them. This CDR3 region has 13 residues. DNA of the CDR3: TGTGCCGGAAGGACGGTCGATAATTCACCCCTCCACTTT. Its translation: CAGRTVDNSPLHF.

This sequence joins TRBV20-1 and TRBJ2-7; D gene unclear. CDR1 and CDR2 from the germline V gene are DFQATT and SNEGSKA (reference sequence). V gave up 0 bases and J gave up 0 bases, with 9 bases separating them. This CDR3 region has 14 residues. CDR3 DNA sequence: TGCAGTGCTAGAGATAGGGCTAGCTCCTACGAGCAGTACTTC. Its translation is CSARDRASSYEQYF.